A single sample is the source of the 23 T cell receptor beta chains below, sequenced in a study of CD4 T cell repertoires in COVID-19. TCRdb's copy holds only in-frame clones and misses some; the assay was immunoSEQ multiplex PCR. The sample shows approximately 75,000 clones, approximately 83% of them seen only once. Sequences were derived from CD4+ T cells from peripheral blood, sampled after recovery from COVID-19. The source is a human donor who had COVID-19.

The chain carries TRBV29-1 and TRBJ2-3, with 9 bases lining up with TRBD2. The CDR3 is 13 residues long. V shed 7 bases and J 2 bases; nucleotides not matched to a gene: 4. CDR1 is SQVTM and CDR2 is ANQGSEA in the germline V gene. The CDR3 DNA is TGCAGCGCGACTAGCGGAGTCACAGATACGCAGTATTTT. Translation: CSATSGVTDTQYF.

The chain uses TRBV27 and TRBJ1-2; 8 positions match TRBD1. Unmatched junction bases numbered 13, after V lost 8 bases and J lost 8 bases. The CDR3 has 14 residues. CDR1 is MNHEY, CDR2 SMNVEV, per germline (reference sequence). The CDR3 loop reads CASATQGARRGYTF. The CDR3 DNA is TGTGCCAGCGCAACCCAGGGGGCGAGGAGGGGCTACACCTTC.

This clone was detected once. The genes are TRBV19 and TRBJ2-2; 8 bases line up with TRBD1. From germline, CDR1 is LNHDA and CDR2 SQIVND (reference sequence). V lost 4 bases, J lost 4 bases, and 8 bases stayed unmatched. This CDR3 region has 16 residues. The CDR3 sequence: CASSSGRGPSTGELFF. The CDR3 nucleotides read TGTGCCAGTAGTAGCGGCAGGGGGCCGAGCACCGGGGAGCTGTTTTTT.

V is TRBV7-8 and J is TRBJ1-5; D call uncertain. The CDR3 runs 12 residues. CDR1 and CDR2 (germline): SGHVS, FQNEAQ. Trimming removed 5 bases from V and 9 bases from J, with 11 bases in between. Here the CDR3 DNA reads TGTGCCAGCAGCGCCCTCGAGGGGCCCCAGCATTTT. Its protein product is CASSALEGPQHF.

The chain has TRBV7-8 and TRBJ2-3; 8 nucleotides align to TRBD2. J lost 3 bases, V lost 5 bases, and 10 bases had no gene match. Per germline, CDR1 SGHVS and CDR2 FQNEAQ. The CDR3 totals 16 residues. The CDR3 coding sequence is TGTGCCAGCAGCCGTAATTCGGGACTAGAAACAGATACGCAGTATTTT. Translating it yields CASSRNSGLETDTQYF.

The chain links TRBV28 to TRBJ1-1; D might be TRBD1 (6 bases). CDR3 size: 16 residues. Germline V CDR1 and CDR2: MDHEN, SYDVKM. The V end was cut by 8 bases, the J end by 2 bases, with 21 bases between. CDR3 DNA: TGTGCCAGCGGGTTTTCTGCTACAGGGCCCAACACTGAAGCTTTCTTT. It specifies CASGFSATGPNTEAFF. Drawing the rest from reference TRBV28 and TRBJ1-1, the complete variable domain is DVKVTQSSRYLVKRTGEKVFLECVQDMDHENMFWYRQDPGLGLRLIYFSYDVKMKEKGDIPEGYSVSREKKERFSLILESASTNQTSMYLCASGFSATGPNTEAFFGQGTRLTVV.

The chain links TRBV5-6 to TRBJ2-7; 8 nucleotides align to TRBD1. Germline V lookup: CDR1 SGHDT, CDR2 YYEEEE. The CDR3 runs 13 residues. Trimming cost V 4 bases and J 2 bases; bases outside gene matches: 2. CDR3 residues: CASSRGQAYEQYF. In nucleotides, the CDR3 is TGTGCCAGCAGCCGGGGACAGGCCTACGAGCAGTACTTC. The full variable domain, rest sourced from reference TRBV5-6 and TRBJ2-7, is DAGVTQSPTHLIKTRGQQVTLRCSPKSGHDTVSWYQQALGQGPQFIFQYYEEEERQRGNFPDRFSGHQFPNYSSELNVNALLLGDSALYLCASSRGQAYEQYFGPGTRLTVT.

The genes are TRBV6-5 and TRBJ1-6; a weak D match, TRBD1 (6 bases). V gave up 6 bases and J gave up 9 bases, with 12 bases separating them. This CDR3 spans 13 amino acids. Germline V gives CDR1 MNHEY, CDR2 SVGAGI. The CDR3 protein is CASRPAQGSPLHF. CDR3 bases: TGTGCCAGCAGGCCCGCACAGGGTTCACCCCTCCACTTT.

The CDR3 is CASSLVTGSNQPQHF. The DNA of the CDR3 is TGTGCCAGCAGTTTAGTTACAGGCAGCAATCAGCCCCAGCATTTT. The rearrangement uses TRBV27 and TRBJ1-5; TRBD1 might be the D (5 bases). Germline assignment: CDR1 MNHEY and CDR2 SMNVEV (reference sequence). V gave up 2 bases and J gave up 1 base, with 9 bases separating them. The length of the CDR3 is 15 residues.

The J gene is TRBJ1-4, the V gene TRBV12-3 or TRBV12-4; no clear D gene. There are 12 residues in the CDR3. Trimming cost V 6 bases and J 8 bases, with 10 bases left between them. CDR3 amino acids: CASSRLAEKLFF. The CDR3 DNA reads TGTGCCAGCAGCCGACTGGCGGAAAAACTGTTTTTT.

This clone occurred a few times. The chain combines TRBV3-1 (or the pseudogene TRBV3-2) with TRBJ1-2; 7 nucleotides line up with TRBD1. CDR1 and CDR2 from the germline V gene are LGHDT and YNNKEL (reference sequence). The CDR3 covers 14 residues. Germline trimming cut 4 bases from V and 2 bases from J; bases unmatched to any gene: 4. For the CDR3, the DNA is TGTGCCAGCAGCCCGGGACAGCTAAACTATGGCTACACCTTC. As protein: CASSPGQLNYGYTF.

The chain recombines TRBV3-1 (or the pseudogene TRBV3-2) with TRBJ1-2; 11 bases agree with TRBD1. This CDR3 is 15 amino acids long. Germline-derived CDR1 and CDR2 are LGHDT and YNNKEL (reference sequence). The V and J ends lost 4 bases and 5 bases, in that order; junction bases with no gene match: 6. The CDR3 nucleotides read TGTGCCAGCAGCCGCGACGGGACAGGGGGATATGGCTACACCTTC. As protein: CASSRDGTGGYGYTF.

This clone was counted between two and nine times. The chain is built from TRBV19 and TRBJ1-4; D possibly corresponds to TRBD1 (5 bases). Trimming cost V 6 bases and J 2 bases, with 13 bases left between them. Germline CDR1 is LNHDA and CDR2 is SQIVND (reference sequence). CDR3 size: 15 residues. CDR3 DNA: TGTGCCAGTAGCGGGGGTGGTAGTACTAATGAAAAACTGTTTTTT. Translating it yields CASSGGGSTNEKLFF.

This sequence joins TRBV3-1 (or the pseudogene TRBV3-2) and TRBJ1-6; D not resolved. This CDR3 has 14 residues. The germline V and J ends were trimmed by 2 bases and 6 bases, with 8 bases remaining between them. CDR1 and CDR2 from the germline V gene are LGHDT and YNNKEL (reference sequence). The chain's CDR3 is CASSQLRGNSPLHF. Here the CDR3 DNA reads TGTGCCAGCAGCCAACTCCGGGGTAATTCACCCCTCCACTTT.

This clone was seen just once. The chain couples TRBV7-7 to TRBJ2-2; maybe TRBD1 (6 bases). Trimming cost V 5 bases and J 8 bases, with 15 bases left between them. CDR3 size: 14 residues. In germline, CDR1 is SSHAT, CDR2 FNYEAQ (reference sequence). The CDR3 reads CASSPVQGVGELFF. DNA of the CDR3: TGTGCCAGCAGCCCAGTACAGGGCGTTGGGGAGCTGTTTTTT.

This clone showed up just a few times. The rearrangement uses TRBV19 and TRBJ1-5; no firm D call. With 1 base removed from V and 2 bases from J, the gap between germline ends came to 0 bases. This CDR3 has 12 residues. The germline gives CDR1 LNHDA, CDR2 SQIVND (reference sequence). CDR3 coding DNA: TGTGCCAGTAGTATAGGCAATCAGCCCCAGCATTTT. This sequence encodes CASSIGNQPQHF. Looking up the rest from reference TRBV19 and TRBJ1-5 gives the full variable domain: DGGITQSPKYLFRKEGQNVTLSCEQNLNHDAMYWYRQDPGQGLRLIYYSQIVNDFQKGDIAEGYSVSREKKESFPLTVTSAQKNPTAFYLCASSIGNQPQHFGDGTRLSIL.

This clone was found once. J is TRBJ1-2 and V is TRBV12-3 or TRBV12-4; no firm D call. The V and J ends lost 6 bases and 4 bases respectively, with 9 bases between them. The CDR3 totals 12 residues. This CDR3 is CASSRVSYGYTF. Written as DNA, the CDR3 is TGTGCCAGCAGCCGAGTATCCTATGGCTACACCTTC.

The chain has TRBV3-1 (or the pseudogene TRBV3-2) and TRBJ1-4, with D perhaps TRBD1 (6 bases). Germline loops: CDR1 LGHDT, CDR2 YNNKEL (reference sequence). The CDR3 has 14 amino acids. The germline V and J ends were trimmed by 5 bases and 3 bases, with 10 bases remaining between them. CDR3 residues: CASSRGGANEKLFF. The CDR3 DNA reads TGTGCCAGCAGCAGGGGGGGGGCTAATGAAAAACTGTTTTTT.

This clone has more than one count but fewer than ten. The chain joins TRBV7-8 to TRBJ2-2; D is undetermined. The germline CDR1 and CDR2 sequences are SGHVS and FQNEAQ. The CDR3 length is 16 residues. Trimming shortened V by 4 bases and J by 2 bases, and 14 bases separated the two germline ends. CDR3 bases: TGTGCCAGCAGCTCCGCCTCCGGGTCAAACACCGGGGAGCTGTTTTTT. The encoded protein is CASSSASGSNTGELFF.

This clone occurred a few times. CDR3 sequence reads: CASSLGTGGGNSPLHF. The CDR3 DNA is TGTGCCAGCAGCTTGGGGACAGGGGGCGGGAATTCACCCCTCCACTTT. The chain carries TRBV5-4 and TRBJ1-6; 11 nucleotides align to TRBD1. Per germline, CDR1 SGHNT and CDR2 YYREEE (reference sequence). The junction had 3 bases not matched to a gene; V was cut back by 0 bases and J by 7 bases. The CDR3 is made up of 16 amino acids.

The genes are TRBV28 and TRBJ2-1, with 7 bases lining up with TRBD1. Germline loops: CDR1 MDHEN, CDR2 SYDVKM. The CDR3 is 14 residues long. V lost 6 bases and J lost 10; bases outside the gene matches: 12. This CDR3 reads CASSTTNRGEEQFF. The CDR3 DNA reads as TGTGCCAGCAGCACCACGAACAGGGGAGAGGAGCAGTTCTTC.

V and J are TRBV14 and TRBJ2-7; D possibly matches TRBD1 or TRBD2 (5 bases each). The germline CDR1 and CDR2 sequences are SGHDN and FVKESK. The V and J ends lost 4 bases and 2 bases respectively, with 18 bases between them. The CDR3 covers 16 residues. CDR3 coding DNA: TGTGCCAGCAGCCCAATGGGACGCCCGGGTCCCTACGAGCAGTACTTC. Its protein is CASSPMGRPGPYEQYF.

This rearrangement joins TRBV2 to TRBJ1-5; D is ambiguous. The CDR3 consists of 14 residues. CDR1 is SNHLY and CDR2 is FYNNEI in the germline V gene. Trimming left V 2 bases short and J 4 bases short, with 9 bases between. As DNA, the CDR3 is TGTGCCAGCAGTGAATCCCAGATGAATCAGCCCCAGCATTTT. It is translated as CASSESQMNQPQHF.